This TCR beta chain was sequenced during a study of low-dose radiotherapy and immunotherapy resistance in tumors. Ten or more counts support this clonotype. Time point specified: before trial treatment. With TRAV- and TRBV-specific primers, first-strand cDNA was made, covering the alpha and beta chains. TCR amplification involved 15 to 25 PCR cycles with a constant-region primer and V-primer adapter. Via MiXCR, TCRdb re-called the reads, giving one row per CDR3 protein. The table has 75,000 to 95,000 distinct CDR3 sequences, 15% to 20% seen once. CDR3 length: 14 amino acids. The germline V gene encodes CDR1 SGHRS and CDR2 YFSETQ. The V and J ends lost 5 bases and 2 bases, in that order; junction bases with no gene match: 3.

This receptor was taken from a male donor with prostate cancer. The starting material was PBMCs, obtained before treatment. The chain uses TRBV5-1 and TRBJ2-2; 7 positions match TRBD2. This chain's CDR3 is CASRAGVNTGELFF. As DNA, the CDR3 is TGCGCCAGCAGGGCGGGAGTCAACACCGGGGAGCTGTTTTTT.